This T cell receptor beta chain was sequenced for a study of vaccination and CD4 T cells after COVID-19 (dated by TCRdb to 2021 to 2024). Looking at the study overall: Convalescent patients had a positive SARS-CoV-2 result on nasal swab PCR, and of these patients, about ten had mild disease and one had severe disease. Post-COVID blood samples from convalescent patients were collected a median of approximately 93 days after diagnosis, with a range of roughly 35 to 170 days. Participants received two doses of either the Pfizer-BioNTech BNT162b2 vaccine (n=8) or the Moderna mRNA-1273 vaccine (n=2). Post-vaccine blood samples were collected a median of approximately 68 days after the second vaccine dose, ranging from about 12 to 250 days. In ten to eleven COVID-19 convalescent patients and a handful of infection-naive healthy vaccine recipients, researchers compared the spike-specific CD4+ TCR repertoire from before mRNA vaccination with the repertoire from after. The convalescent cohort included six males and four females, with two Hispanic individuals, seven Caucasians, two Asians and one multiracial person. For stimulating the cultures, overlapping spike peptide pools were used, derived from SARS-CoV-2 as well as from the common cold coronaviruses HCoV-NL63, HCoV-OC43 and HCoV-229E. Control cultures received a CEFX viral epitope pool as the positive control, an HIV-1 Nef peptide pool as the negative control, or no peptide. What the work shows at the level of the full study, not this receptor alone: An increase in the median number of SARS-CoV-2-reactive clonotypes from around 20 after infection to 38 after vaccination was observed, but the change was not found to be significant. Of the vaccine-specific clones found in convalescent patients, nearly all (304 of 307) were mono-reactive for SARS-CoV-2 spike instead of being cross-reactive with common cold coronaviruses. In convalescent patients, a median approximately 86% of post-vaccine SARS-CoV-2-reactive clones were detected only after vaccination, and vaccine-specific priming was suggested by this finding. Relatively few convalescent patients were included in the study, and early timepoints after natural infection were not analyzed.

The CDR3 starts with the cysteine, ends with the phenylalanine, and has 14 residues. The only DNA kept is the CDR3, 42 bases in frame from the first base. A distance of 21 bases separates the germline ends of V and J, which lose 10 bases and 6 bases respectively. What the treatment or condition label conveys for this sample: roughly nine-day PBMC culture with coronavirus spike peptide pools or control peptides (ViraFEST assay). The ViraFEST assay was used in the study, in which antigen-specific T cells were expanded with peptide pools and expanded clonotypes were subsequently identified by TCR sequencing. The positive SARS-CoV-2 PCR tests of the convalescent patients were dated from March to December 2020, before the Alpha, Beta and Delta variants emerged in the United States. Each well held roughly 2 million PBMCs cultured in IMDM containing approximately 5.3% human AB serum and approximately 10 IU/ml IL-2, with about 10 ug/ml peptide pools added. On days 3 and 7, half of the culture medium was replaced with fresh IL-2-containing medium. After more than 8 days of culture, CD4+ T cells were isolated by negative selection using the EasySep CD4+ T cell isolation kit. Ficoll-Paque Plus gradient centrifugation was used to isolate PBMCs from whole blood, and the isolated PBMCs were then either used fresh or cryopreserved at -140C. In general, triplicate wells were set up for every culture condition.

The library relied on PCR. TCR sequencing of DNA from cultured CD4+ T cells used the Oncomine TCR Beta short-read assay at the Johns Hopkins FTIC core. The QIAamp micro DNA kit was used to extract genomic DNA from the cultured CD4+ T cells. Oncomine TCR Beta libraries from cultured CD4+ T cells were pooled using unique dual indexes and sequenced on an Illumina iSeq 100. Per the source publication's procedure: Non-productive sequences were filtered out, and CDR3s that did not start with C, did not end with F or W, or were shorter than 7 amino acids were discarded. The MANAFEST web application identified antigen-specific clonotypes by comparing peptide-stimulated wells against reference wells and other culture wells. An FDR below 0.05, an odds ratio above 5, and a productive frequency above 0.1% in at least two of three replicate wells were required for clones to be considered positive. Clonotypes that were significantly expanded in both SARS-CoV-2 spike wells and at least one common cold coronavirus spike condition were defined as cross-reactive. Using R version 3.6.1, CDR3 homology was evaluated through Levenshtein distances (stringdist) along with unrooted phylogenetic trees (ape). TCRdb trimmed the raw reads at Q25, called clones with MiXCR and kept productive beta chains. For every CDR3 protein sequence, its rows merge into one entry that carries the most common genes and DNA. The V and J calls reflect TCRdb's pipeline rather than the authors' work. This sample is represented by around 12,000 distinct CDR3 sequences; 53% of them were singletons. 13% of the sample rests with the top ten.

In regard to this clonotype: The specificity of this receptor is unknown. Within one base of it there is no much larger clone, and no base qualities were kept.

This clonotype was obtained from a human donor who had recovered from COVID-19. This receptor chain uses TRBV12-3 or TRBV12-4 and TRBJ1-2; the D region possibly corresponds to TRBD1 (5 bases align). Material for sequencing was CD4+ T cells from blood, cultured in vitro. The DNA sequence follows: TGTGCCACCAACATGGGGCAGGGTGTGGATGGCTACACCTTC. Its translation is CATNMGQGVDGYTF.